This T cell receptor (beta chain) was obtained from a study of cytomegalovirus exposure and HLA in healthy donors. The PCR employed 60 Vbeta primers together with 13 Jbeta primers. The assay was immunoSEQ multiplex PCR, and TCRdb's table has in-frame clones only and misses some. The top ten hold around 13% of the sample, which has approximately 110,000 clones, around three quarters seen once. Between the trimmed V and J ends, which lost 6 bases and 0 bases, there was a span of 17 bases. This CDR3 spans 16 amino acids. Germline CDR1 MDHEN, CDR2 SYDVKM. The material sequenced was PBMCs. The gene calls are TRBV28 and TRBJ2-5; tentative D call: TRBD2 (5 bases). The TCR sequence derives from a woman in her thirties or forties in good health and CMV-seropositive. CDR3 nucleotide sequence: TGTGCCAGCAGAAAACCGGGAAGGCCCCACCAAGAGACCCAGTACTTC. Residues: CASRKPGRPHQETQYF.